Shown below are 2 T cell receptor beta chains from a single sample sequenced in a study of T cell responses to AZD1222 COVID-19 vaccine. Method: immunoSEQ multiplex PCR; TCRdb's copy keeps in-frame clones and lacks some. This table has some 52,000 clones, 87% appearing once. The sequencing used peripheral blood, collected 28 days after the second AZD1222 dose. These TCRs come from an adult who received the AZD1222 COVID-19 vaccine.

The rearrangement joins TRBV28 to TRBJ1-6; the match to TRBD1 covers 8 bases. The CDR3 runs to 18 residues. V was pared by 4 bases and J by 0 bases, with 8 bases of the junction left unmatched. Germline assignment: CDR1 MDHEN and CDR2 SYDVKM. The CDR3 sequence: CASSSPTGARSYNSPLHF. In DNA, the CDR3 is TGTGCCAGCAGTTCACCGACAGGGGCCCGCTCCTATAATTCACCCCTCCACTTT.

For the CDR3, the DNA is TGTGCCAGCAGTCCCAACACCCGGGGGACATCTCTTAATCAGCCCCAGCATTTT. Residues: CASSPNTRGTSLNQPQHF. J is TRBJ1-5 and V is TRBV27; a possible D gene is TRBD1 (6 bases). Between the trimmed V and J ends, which lost 5 bases and 4 bases, there was a span of 24 bases. Germline CDR1 and CDR2: MNHEY and SMNVEV (reference sequence). The CDR3 is made up of 18 amino acids.